Listed here are 10 T cell receptor beta chains from one sample, sequenced in a study of T-cell reconstitution after alpha-beta-depleted transplantation in children. Library preparation (for TCRbeta) was performed with unique molecular identifiers. Using its own MiXCR run on the PCR reads, TCRdb lists one record per CDR3 protein. The data show 600,000 to 700,000 distinct CDR3 sequences, less than 15% seen once. The sequencing used PBMCs, collected before TCRalphabeta/CD19-depleted stem cell transplant. Receptor source: a girl under 10 years old with congenital amegakaryocytic thrombocytopenia, due to receive a stem cell transplant.

This clonotype has a handful of counts. The chain joins TRBV30 to TRBJ2-6, with D possibly TRBD1 on 5 matching bases. Germline V gene data show CDR1 as GTSNPN and CDR2 as SVGIG (reference sequence). The CDR3 spans 15 residues. V lost 0 bases and J lost 9, with 15 bases in between. The CDR3 DNA sequence: TGTGCCTGGAGTGTAGGGGCCCTGGGTTTCAACGTCCTGACTTTC. Translation: CAWSVGALGFNVLTF.

CDR3 in amino acids: CASRDRGGSPLHF. CDR3 coding DNA: TGTGCCAGCAGGGACAGGGGAGGTTCACCCCTCCACTTT. The rearrangement joins TRBV28 to TRBJ1-6; 9 bases are shared with TRBD1. J gave up 9 bases and V 6 bases, and 3 bases lay outside the gene matches. The CDR3 contains 13 residues. Germline V lookup: CDR1 MDHEN, CDR2 SYDVKM. Together with reference TRBV28 and TRBJ1-6, the CDR3 gives the full variable domain: DVKVTQSSRYLVKRTGEKVFLECVQDMDHENMFWYRQDPGLGLRLIYFSYDVKMKEKGDIPEGYSVSREKKERFSLILESASTNQTSMYLCASRDRGGSPLHFGNGTRLTVT.

The chain couples TRBV20-1 to TRBJ2-5; 7 bases line up with TRBD2. CDR1 is DFQATT and CDR2 is SNEGSKA in the germline V gene (reference sequence). This CDR3 region has 13 residues. V trimming: 6 bases; J trimming: 5 bases; junction bases outside the gene matches: 9. CDR3 DNA: TGCAGTGCGCGAGGCGGGGGTCTGGAGACCCAGTACTTC. Translated, it gives CSARGGGLETQYF.

This clonotype was seen repeatedly, ten times or more. The chain employs TRBV21-1 and TRBJ2-7. TRBV21-1 is deemed a pseudogene. The CDR3 has 12 amino acids. The CDR3 DNA reads TGTGCCAGCATCCGGACCAACTACGAGCAGTACTTC. Protein: CASIRTNYEQYF.

There are many counts of this clonotype. The chain couples TRBV12-3 or TRBV12-4 to TRBJ2-5; D remains ambiguous. The V gene lost 6 bases and the J gene lost 4 bases, with 21 bases spanning the gap. The CDR3 totals 16 residues. The CDR3 DNA is TGTGCCAGCAGCCTTGATCGAAGTCCGGTGGTAGAGACCCAGTACTTC. This gives the protein CASSLDRSPVVETQYF.

The sample holds a few counts of this clonotype. The J gene is TRBJ2-1, the V gene TRBV5-1; 7 bases fit TRBD1. Germline CDR1 SGHRS, CDR2 YFSETQ. The J segment lost 1 base and the V segment lost 4 bases, leaving 8 bases of the junction unmatched. CDR3 length equals 16 residues. The CDR3 bases are TGCGCCAGCAGCCAATACCCGACAGGGTCCTACAATGAGCAGTTCTTC. It codes for CASSQYPTGSYNEQFF.

This chain links TRBV7-9 with TRBJ2-7, with D possibly being TRBD2 (6 bases). Germline V lookup: CDR1 SEHNR, CDR2 FQNEAQ (reference sequence). The CDR3 sequence is 13 residues long. Trimming removed 6 bases at V and 1 base at J, with 10 bases between. For the CDR3, the DNA is TGTGCCAGCAGGCCACTAGCTTCCTACGAGCAGTACTTC. Translating gives CASRPLASYEQYF. Full variable domain (rest looked up from reference TRBV7-9 and TRBJ2-7): DTGVSQNPRHKITKRGQNVTFRCDPISEHNRLYWYRQTLGQGPEFLTYFQNEAQLEKSRLLSDRFSAERPKGSFSTLEIQRTEQGDSAMYLCASRPLASYEQYFGPGTRLTVT.

The genes are TRBV21-1 and TRBJ2-6; TRBD1, the table's D call, was not compared with the DNA. TRBV21-1 is reported as a pseudogene. This CDR3 is built from 14 residues. CDR3 sequence: CASSRGLGANVLTF. The CDR3 coding sequence is TGTGCCAGCAGCCGGGGGTTGGGGGCCAACGTCCTGACTTTC.

This clonotype turned up a few times. This chain joins TRBV4-1 and TRBJ2-3; 10 positions agree with TRBD2. Looked up from germline, CDR1 is MGHRA and CDR2 is YSYEKL. The V gene end was trimmed by 4 bases and the J gene end by 0 bases; junction bases not matched to a gene: 22. The CDR3 consists of 22 residues. The CDR3 loop is CASSPTLFSSGRAPRSTDTQYF. The CDR3 region has the DNA TGCGCCAGCAGCCCTACCCTGTTCTCGAGCGGGAGGGCCCCTAGGAGCACAGATACGCAGTATTTT.

The chain has TRBV6-2 or TRBV6-3 and TRBJ2-1; D call uncertain. CDR1 is MNHEY, CDR2 SVGEGT, per germline. V lost 6 bases and J lost 4, with 34 bases in between. This CDR3 region has 21 residues. The CDR3 reads CASSPRLPTLNSRISYNEQFF. Here the CDR3 DNA reads TGTGCCAGCAGCCCTCGACTTCCAACCCTAAATAGCAGAATTTCTTACAATGAGCAGTTCTTC.